This T cell receptor beta chain emerged from a study of blood T cells in healthy people across ages. Looking at the study overall: About one barcoded TCR beta cDNA was captured per two T cells.

The use of a sample-barcoded 5' primer and a J-beta primer mix characterized a second PCR of roughly 6 to 11 cycles. Every single cDNA molecule received a tag from a template-switch adaptor with 12 random nucleotides. MiXCR, applied by TCRdb to the 5' RACE reads, yields one record per CDR3 protein. The sample records 760,000 or so distinct CDR3 sequences, just under 25% being singletons. CDR3 length equals 13 residues. Germline-derived CDR1 and CDR2 are DFQATT and SNEGSKA (reference sequence). Germline trimming cut 5 bases from V and 5 bases from J; bases unmatched to any gene: 3. These same data were also listed under a study on T cells of mothers and their children.

The sequence came from a boy younger than 18 in good health. V usage is TRBV20-1 and J usage is TRBJ1-4; 9 positions agree with TRBD1. The sample taken for sequencing was blood. CDR3 DNA sequence: TGCAGTGCTGGGGGACAGGGAAATGAAAAACTGTTTTTT. Translation: CSAGGQGNEKLFF.